This T cell receptor (beta chain) was captured in a study of blood T cell repertoires in COVID-19. Looking at the study overall: Samples taken during acute and convalescent COVID-19 were collected in the United States, Italy and Spain. PBMCs, B-cell-depleted T cells, or T cells provided the cDNA or gDNA that made up the material.

The CDR3 extends over 15 amino acids. In germline, CDR1 is SGDLS, CDR2 YYNGEE. Germline trimming cut 0 bases from V and 5 bases from J; bases unmatched to any gene: 4. This clone is a singleton in its sample. Authors' processing steps: Nucleated cell counts were estimated from reference gene primer amplification. Profiling relied on immunoSEQ multiplex PCR, and the TCRdb table lists in-frame clones only, not all of them. Clonal size and the V and J genes are those of that table, whereas D and trimming came from the DNA. This sample yields 370,000 or so clones, of which around 84% are seen a single time; about 1% belongs to the top ten.

Sequenced input: peripheral blood. The source of this sequence is a human donor with acute or convalescent COVID-19. The donor label of this sample is uncertain. This chain joins TRBV9 and TRBJ2-1, with TRBD2 matching over 8 bases. CDR3 nucleotides: TGTGCCAGCAGCGTAGAACTAGCGGTAAACAATGAGCAGTTCTTC. Amino acids: CASSVELAVNNEQFF.